This entry concerns a single TCR beta chain. The antigen remains unidentified. The source of the sample is a study of T cells in narcolepsy. Study background: Enrolled donors included narcolepsy type 1 or type 2 patients and healthy controls.

Overall study findings and caveats: Autoreactive clonotypes reportedly recurred in blood of same and different patients, not controls. Autoreactive HCRT-specific and TRIB2-specific clonotypes were marked in same-patient CSF-versus-blood CD4+ comparisons.

This CDR3 is built from 15 residues. Germline lookup yields CDR1 LNHNV and CDR2 YYDKDF (reference sequence). Trimming shortened V by 6 bases and J by 0 bases, and 11 bases separated the two germline ends. Sequencing was performed with immunoSEQ multiplex PCR; in TCRdb, only in-frame clones are kept and a portion is missing. This table has around 18,000 clones, roughly 72% appearing once. The chain links TRBV15 to TRBJ1-4; D remains ambiguous. The TCR sequence derives from a human donor with narcolepsy. Sequenced material: CD45RA- memory CD8+ T cells from PBMCs. CDR3 DNA: TGTGCCACCAGAGTGCAGGTCGCAACTAATGAAAAACTGTTTTTT. Translation: CATRVQVATNEKLFF.